Sequencing of this TCR beta chain was carried out in a study of blood T cell repertoires in COVID-19. Produced via immunoSEQ multiplex PCR; TCRdb's table is partial and in-frame only. Of 380,000 or so clones listed, more than 75% were seen once; the top ten hold around 0.97%. This CDR3 has 16 residues. Unmatched junction bases numbered 7, after V lost 5 bases and J lost 3 bases. CDR1 and CDR2 from the germline V gene are SGHTA and FQGTGA. The clonotype originates from a woman in her thirties with acute COVID-19. The chain employs TRBV7-3 and TRBJ2-6; 7 bases agree with TRBD1. The sample consisted of PBMCs or T cells enriched from blood (not recorded which). The CDR3 loop reads CASSPQGYFGANVLTF. As DNA, the CDR3 is TGTGCCAGCAGCCCACAGGGGTATTTTGGGGCCAACGTCCTGACTTTC.